Listed here are 23 T cell receptor beta chains from one sample, sequenced in a study of T cells in pancreatic ductal adenocarcinoma (dated 2017 in TCRdb). Selected pancreatic ductal adenocarcinoma patients had undergone surgery without neoadjuvant therapy. To prepare the library, the immunoSEQ multiplex PCR assay was applied. What TCRdb holds here is the immuneACCESS table cut down to in-frame rearrangements. Part of the clones is not present; checked against another copy, under half of the missing clones reflect an unresolved V gene, and the others are unexplained. Counted in this sample were 85,000 to 120,000 clones; nearly 95% of them appeared once. About 3% of the sample rests with the top ten. Specimen: PBMCs. The receptor set was obtained from a human donor with pancreatic ductal adenocarcinoma.

This chain connects TRBV5-1 to TRBJ2-5; D not resolved. Trimming removed 4 bases from V and 2 bases from J, with 18 bases in between. This CDR3 contains 16 residues. The germline CDR1 and CDR2 sequences are SGHRS and YFSETQ. The CDR3 region is CASSRVPRSQQETQYF. The CDR3 bases are TGCGCCAGCAGCCGGGTCCCCCGATCCCAACAAGAGACCCAGTACTTC.

The chain carries TRBV6-6 and TRBJ1-1; D not certain. The V gene lost 2 bases and the J gene lost 3 bases, with 10 bases spanning the gap. The germline gives CDR1 MNHNY, CDR2 SVGAGI (reference sequence). The CDR3 covers 14 residues. In DNA, the CDR3 is TGTGCCAGCAGTTACCCCCACCGAGACACTGAAGCTTTCTTT. It codes for CASSYPHRDTEAFF.

The chain recombines TRBV7-8 with TRBJ1-5; 9 nucleotides line up with TRBD1. J gave up 5 bases and V 5 bases, and 4 bases lay outside the gene matches. Germline CDR1 SGHVS, CDR2 FQNEAQ. The CDR3 consists of 14 residues. Here the CDR3 DNA reads TGTGCCAGCAGCCCCGACAGGGGGGATCAGCCCCAGCATTTT. Translated, it gives CASSPDRGDQPQHF. The whole variable domain, remainder taken from reference TRBV7-8 and TRBJ1-5, is GAGVSQSPRYKVAKRGQDVALRCDPISGHVSLFWYQQALGQGPEFLTYFQNEAQLDKSGLPSDRFFAERPEGSVSTLKIQRTQQEDSAVYLCASSPDRGDQPQHFGDGTRLSIL.

The genes are TRBV29-1 and TRBJ2-5, with D possibly matching TRBD1 (6 bases). The CDR3 is made up of 14 amino acids. In germline, CDR1 is SQVTM, CDR2 ANQGSEA. V lost 4 bases and J lost 3, with 15 bases in between. CDR3 bases: TGCAGCGTTGGCCATGCGGCAGGGGAAGAGACCCAGTACTTC. It yields the protein CSVGHAAGEETQYF.

The V gene is TRBV7-2, the J gene TRBJ2-3; D possibly corresponds to TRBD2 (6 bases). V was pared by 3 bases and J by 0 bases, with 13 bases between. The CDR3 has 16 amino acids. Germline-derived CDR1 and CDR2 are SGHTA and FQGNSA. The CDR3, as DNA: TGTGCCAGCAGCTTTAAGTCGGGACTTAGCACAGATACGCAGTATTTT. It is translated as CASSFKSGLSTDTQYF.

The chain uses TRBV6-1 and TRBJ2-5; D ambiguous. The CDR3 sequence is 12 residues long. From germline, CDR1 is MNHNS and CDR2 SASEGT. Between the trimmed V and J ends, which lost 7 bases and 3 bases, there was a span of 9 bases. As DNA, the CDR3 is TGTGCCAGCAAACGGCAGGAAGAGACCCAGTACTTC. Its translation: CASKRQEETQYF.

This chain connects TRBV5-4 to TRBJ1-2; no clear D gene. Germline V gene lookup returns CDR1 SGHNT and CDR2 YYREEE (reference sequence). V was trimmed by 0 bases and J by 5 bases, leaving 8 bases between them. This CDR3 contains 13 residues. The CDR3 region is CASSLVPGYGYTF. In DNA form, the CDR3 reads TGTGCCAGCAGCTTGGTTCCGGGTTATGGCTACACCTTC.

The CDR3 is CASGLGTPPLGTEAFF. The CDR3 nucleotides read TGTGCTAGTGGTTTGGGGACACCTCCCTTAGGGACTGAAGCTTTCTTT. The rearrangement uses TRBV12-5 and TRBJ1-1; the D gene is possibly TRBD1 (5 bases). V lost 1 base and J 5 bases, leaving 17 bases between the germline ends. This CDR3 region has 16 residues. Germline CDR1 is LGHNT and CDR2 is FRNRAP. Full variable domain (missing parts from reference TRBV12-5 and TRBJ1-1): DARVTQTPRHKVTEMGQEVTMRCQPILGHNTVFWYRQTMMQGLELLAYFRNRAPLDDSGMPKDRFSAEMPDATLATLKIQPSEPRDSAVYFCASGLGTPPLGTEAFFGQGTRLTVV.

The CDR3 is CASSPSADTQYF. The CDR3 DNA reads as TGTGCCAGCAGCCCGTCGGCAGATACGCAGTATTTT. The chain links TRBV7-9 to TRBJ2-3; D remains unclear. Trimming took 5 bases from V and 4 from J, leaving 7 bases between them. This CDR3 region has 12 residues. Germline-derived CDR1 and CDR2 are SEHNR and FQNEAQ (reference sequence).

The rearrangement uses TRBV6-5 and TRBJ1-3; TRBD1 aligns across 8 bases. Germline CDR1 is MNHEY and CDR2 is SVGAGI. The CDR3 is made up of 15 amino acids. Germline trimming cut 5 bases from V and 3 bases from J; bases unmatched to any gene: 6. DNA of the CDR3: TGTGCCAGCAGTCGACAGGGGCCAGGTGGAAACACCATATATTTT. Translation gives CASSRQGPGGNTIYF.

The J gene is TRBJ1-2, the V gene TRBV5-6; no clear D gene. Trimming left V 4 bases short and J 4 bases short, with 17 bases between. This CDR3 region has 15 residues. The germline V gene encodes CDR1 SGHDT and CDR2 YYEEEE. The CDR3 coding sequence is TGTGCCAGCAGCATCACCGGGAGAACGTCCTATGGCTACACCTTC. Protein product: CASSITGRTSYGYTF.

CDR3 DNA: TGTGCCAGCAGTTCCAAAGCGGGAGGGATCAGTGAGCAGTTCTTC. This encodes CASSSKAGGISEQFF. The chain combines TRBV2 with TRBJ2-1, with 10 bases identical to TRBD2. Per the germline V gene, CDR1 is SNHLY and CDR2 is FYNNEI. This CDR3 spans 15 amino acids. V gave up 5 bases and J gave up 9 bases; unmatched junction bases: 10.

The V gene is TRBV5-1, the J gene TRBJ1-4; D is unresolved. Germline loops: CDR1 SGHRS, CDR2 YFSETQ. The CDR3 sequence is 13 residues long. V was clipped by 6 bases and J by 0 bases, with 6 bases between them. As DNA, the CDR3 is TGCGCCAGCAAACCGGCAACTAATGAAAAACTGTTTTTT. It yields the protein CASKPATNEKLFF. Together with reference TRBV5-1 and TRBJ1-4, the CDR3 gives the full variable domain: KAGVTQTPRYLIKTRGQQVTLSCSPISGHRSVSWYQQTPGQGLQFLFEYFSETQRNKGNFPGRFSGRQFSNSRSEMNVSTLELGDSALYLCASKPATNEKLFFGSGTQLSVL.

This chain connects TRBV4-2 to TRBJ1-1; a weak D match, TRBD1 (5 bases). Germline CDR1 reads LGHNA; CDR2 reads YNFKEQ. The CDR3 covers 14 residues. Between the trimmed V and J ends, which lost 2 bases and 1 base, there was a span of 8 bases. CDR3 bases: TGTGCCAGCAGCCAACTACAGGAGAACACTGAAGCTTTCTTT. This encodes CASSQLQENTEAFF.

The rearrangement joins TRBV6-1 to TRBJ1-1; 7 bases are shared with TRBD1. With V trimmed by 9 bases and J by 1 base, 11 bases remained unmatched. Germline-derived CDR1 and CDR2 are MNHNS and SASEGT. The CDR3 is 15 amino acids. CDR3 DNA sequence: TGTGCCAGAACCAGGGGGGCAGGTCAGAACACTGAAGCTTTCTTT. This gives the protein CARTRGAGQNTEAFF.

The V call is TRBV28, the J call TRBJ2-7, with 10 bases fitting TRBD1. In germline, CDR1 is MDHEN, CDR2 SYDVKM. After removal of 5 bases from V and 5 bases from J, the junction contained 9 bases not matched to a gene. There are 15 residues in the CDR3. CDR3 protein: CASSPQGTGDHEQYF. The CDR3 coding sequence is TGTGCCAGCAGTCCACAAGGGACAGGGGACCACGAGCAGTACTTC.

V usage is TRBV6-5 and J usage is TRBJ2-1; 8 bases map to TRBD1. The V gene end was trimmed by 2 bases and the J gene end by 7 bases; junction bases not matched to a gene: 7. This CDR3 is built from 15 residues. Germline CDR1 is MNHEY and CDR2 is SVGAGI. The CDR3 protein is CASSYDRGVENEQFF. In DNA, the CDR3 is TGTGCCAGCAGTTACGACAGGGGAGTGGAAAATGAGCAGTTCTTC.

The chain is built from TRBV10-3 and TRBJ2-7, with 9 positions matching TRBD1. The germline CDR1 and CDR2 sequences are ENHRY and SYGVKD. Unmatched junction bases numbered 3, after V lost 6 bases and J lost 3 bases. This CDR3 spans 13 amino acids. DNA for the CDR3: TGTGCCATCAGGGGACAGGGTTTCTACGAGCAGTACTTC. Protein product: CAIRGQGFYEQYF.

With respect to this clone: The same CDR3 is also encoded by other DNA sequences in this sample. The V call is TRBV10-3, the J call TRBJ1-1; 8 bases are shared with TRBD1. Per germline, CDR1 ENHRY and CDR2 SYGVKD. V was clipped by 6 bases and J by 1 base; unmatched bases: 1. This CDR3 has 13 amino acids. In DNA form, the CDR3 reads TGTGCCATCAGCGGACAGGGGAACACTGAAGCTTTCTTT. This sequence encodes CAISGQGNTEAFF.

The chain uses TRBV6-4 and TRBJ2-1; possibly TRBD1 for D (5 bases). CDR3 length: 13 amino acids. V gave up 4 bases and J gave up 7 bases, with 11 bases separating them. Germline V gene data show CDR1 as MRHNA and CDR2 as SNTAGT. As DNA, the CDR3 is TGTGCCAGCAGTGCCGACAGACTTAATGAGCAGTTCTTC. Translated: CASSADRLNEQFF.

This chain connects TRBV4-1 to TRBJ2-5, with a possible D match to TRBD1 (6 bases). The germline gives CDR1 MGHRA, CDR2 YSYEKL. Trimming took off 0 bases at V and 4 bases at J, with 15 bases between the two ends. The CDR3 is 16 residues long. CDR3 bases: TGCGCCAGCAGCCAAGATCCAGGGGTCAGCGGAGAGACCCAGTACTTC. Translated: CASSQDPGVSGETQYF.

The chain employs TRBV28 and TRBJ2-7, with no clear D. The V and J ends lost 2 bases and 4 bases respectively, with 15 bases between them. CDR3 length: 15 amino acids. The V gene's germline CDR1 is MDHEN and CDR2 SYDVKM. CDR3 nucleotide sequence: TGTGCCAGCAGTTTAACGGCCCTAGTAAGGTACGAGCAGTACTTC. Amino acids: CASSLTALVRYEQYF.

The chain recombines TRBV18 with TRBJ2-7; D is perhaps TRBD2 (6 bases). This CDR3 is built from 14 residues. Germline loops: CDR1 KGHSH, CDR2 LQKENI. The V gene lost 6 bases and the J gene lost 2 bases, with 14 bases spanning the gap. For the CDR3, the DNA is TGTGCCAGCTCCCTCGCGGAGGGGACCTACGAGCAGTACTTC. Translating gives CASSLAEGTYEQYF. Full variable domain (missing parts from reference TRBV18 and TRBJ2-7): NAGVMQNPRHLVRRRGQEARLRCSPMKGHSHVYWYRQLPEEGLKFMVYLQKENIIDESGMPKERFSAEFPKEGPSILRIQQVVRGDSAAYFCASSLAEGTYEQYFGPGTRLTVT.